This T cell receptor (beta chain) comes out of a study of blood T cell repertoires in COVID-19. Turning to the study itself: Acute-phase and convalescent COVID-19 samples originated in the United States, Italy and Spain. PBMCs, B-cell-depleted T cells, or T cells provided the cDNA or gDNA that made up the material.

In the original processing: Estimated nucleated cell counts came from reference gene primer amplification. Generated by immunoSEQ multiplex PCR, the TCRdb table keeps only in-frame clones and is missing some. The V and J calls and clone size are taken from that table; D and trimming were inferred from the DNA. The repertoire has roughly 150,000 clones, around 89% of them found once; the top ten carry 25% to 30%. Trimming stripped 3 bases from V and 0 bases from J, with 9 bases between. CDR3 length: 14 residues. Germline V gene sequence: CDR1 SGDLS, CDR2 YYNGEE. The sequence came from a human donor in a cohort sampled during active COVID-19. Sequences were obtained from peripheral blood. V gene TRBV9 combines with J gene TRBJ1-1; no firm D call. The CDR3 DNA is TGTGCCAGCAGCGCTCAAGCTATGAACACTGAAGCTTTCTTT. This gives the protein CASSAQAMNTEAFF.